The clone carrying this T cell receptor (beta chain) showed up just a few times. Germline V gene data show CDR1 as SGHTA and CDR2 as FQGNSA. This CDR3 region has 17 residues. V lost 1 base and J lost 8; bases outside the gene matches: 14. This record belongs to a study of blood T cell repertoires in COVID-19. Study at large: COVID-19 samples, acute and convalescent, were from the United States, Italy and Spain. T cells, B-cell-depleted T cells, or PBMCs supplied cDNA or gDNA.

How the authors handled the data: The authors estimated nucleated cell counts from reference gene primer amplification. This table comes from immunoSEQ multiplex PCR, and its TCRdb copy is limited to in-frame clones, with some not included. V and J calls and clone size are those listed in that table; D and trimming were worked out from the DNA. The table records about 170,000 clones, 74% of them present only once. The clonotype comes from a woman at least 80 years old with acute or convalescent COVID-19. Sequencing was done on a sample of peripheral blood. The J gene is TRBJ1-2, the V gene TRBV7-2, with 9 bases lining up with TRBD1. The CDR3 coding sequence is TGTGCCAGCAGCTTAGAGGTTCTTACAGGGGGCGCGGGCGGCTACACCTTC. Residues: CASSLEVLTGGAGGYTF.